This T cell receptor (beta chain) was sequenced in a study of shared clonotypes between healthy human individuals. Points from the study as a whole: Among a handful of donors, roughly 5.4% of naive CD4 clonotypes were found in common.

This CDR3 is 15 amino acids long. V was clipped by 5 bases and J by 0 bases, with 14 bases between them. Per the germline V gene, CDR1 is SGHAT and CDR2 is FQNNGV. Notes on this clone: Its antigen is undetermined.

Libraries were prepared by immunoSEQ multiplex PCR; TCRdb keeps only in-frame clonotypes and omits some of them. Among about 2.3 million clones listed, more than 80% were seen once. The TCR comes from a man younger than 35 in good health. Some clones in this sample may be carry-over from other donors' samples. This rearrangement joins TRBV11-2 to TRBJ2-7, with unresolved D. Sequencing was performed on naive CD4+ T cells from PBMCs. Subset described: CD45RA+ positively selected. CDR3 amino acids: CASSPQTASSYEQYF. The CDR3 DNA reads TGTGCCAGCAGCCCTCAAACGGCCTCCTCCTACGAGCAGTACTTC.